What follows is one TCR beta chain and its context. cDNA came from approximately 0.5 to 1 ug RNA primed by random hexamers. Across 54 Vbeta and 13 Jbeta, immunoSEQ multiplex PCR amplified TCR beta CDR3. TCRdb reprocessed the immunoSEQ multiplex PCR reads with MiXCR, giving one entry per CDR3 protein. This sample has 100,000 to 150,000 distinct CDR3 sequences, with around 94% found just once. The sample is drawn from a study of CD8 T cells in Susac syndrome. Overall study context: Intravenous immunoglobulin alone or corticosteroids were being given to patients with Susac syndrome at blood draw, unless they were therapy-naive.

TCR beta sequencing covered blood CD8+ and CD4+ T cells. The germline gives CDR1 MNHEY, CDR2 SMNVEV (reference sequence). The CDR3 loop spans 13 amino acids. The V end lost 6 bases, the J end lost 1 base, and 9 bases lay between the germline ends. The sample taken for sequencing was CD8+ T cells from PBMCs. The chain recombines TRBV27 with TRBJ1-1, with D maybe TRBD1 (5 bases). This clonotype was obtained from a human donor with Susac syndrome. The CDR3 DNA reads TGTGCCAGCAGAAGGGGAGGGAACACTGAAGCTTTCTTT. As protein: CASRRGGNTEAFF.